This T cell receptor (beta chain) appears in the sequencing data of a study of blood T cell repertoires in COVID-19. Overall study context: Whether acute or convalescent, the COVID-19 samples came from the United States, Italy and Spain. In each case, the material was cDNA or gDNA derived from T cells, B-cell-depleted T cells, or PBMCs.

The CDR3 loop spans 16 amino acids. Per germline, CDR1 KGHSH and CDR2 LQKENI. V dropped 6 bases and J dropped 0 bases, with 17 bases sitting between them. Original handling: Nucleated cell counts were estimated from reference gene primer amplification. Only in-frame clones appear in the TCRdb table, and some are missing; sequencing was by immunoSEQ multiplex PCR. V and J calls and clone size are copied from that table; D and trimming were computed from the DNA. This sample has fewer than 70,000 clones; 65% to 90% occur once, and the top ten carry more than 1.4%. Sequenced: peripheral blood. The receptor comes from an older woman with acute or convalescent COVID-19. The chain has TRBV18 and TRBJ2-5, with D uncertain. The CDR3 DNA is TGTGCCAGCTCCTCCAATCGCGTAGCAAACCAAGAGACCCAGTACTTC. Its protein product is CASSSNRVANQETQYF.